The 30 T cell receptor beta chains given below trace back to one sample, sequenced in a study of tumor-infiltrating lymphocytes in oesophageal squamous cell carcinoma. TCRdb passed the PCR reads through MiXCR, listing each CDR3 protein once. The sample contains 10,000 to 12,000 distinct CDR3 sequences, approximately 61% of which appear only once. The sequenced material came from esophageal tumor tissue. Receptors were obtained from a female donor with esophageal squamous cell carcinoma.

This clonotype is classed as large. This rearrangement joins TRBV2 to TRBJ2-1, with 7 bases lining up with TRBD2. In germline, CDR1 is SNHLY, CDR2 FYNNEI. The length of the CDR3 is 15 residues. The junction had 6 bases not matched to a gene; V was cut back by 6 bases and J by 1 base. CDR3 in amino acids: CASRERDESYNEQFF. DNA for the CDR3: TGTGCCAGCAGGGAGCGGGATGAATCCTACAATGAGCAGTTCTTC.

This clonotype is a singleton in its sample. The rearrangement links TRBV7-2 to TRBJ2-4; the D gene could be TRBD1 or TRBD2 (6 bases each). This CDR3 contains 16 residues. Germline V lookup: CDR1 SGHTA, CDR2 FQGNSA. The V gene lost 1 base and the J gene lost 4 bases, with 14 bases spanning the gap. Written as DNA, the CDR3 is TGTGCCAGCAGCTTAGGGGACCCGGGGGCGAAAAACATTCAGTACTTC. This sequence encodes CASSLGDPGAKNIQYF.

In this sample, this clonotype turned up a few times. The chain is built from TRBV28 and TRBJ2-5; weak D call: TRBD1 (5 bases). TRBJ2-7 explains the end of the DNA better; the J call may be wrong. The CDR3 is 15 amino acids. CDR1 MDHEN and CDR2 SYDVKM come from the germline V gene. CDR3 loop: CASSATVGQGYEQYF. CDR3 nucleotide sequence: TGTGCCAGCAGTGCCACGGTGGGGCAGGGCTACGAGCAGTACTTC.

The rearrangement joins TRBV25-1 to TRBJ2-5; D not certain. Per the germline V gene, CDR1 is MGHDK and CDR2 is SYGVNS. The CDR3 has 14 residues. V lost 1 base to trimming and J lost 5 bases, with 11 bases between them. The CDR3 nucleotides are TGTGCCAGCAGTGAATTTACGACGTGGGAGACCCAGTACTTC. Its protein product is CASSEFTTWETQYF.

This clonotype is judged medium-sized. The rearrangement joins TRBV10-2 to TRBJ1-4; unclear D gene. Trimming took off 0 bases at V and 8 bases at J, with 4 bases between the two ends. This CDR3 comprises 12 residues. Germline assignment: CDR1 WSHSY and CDR2 SAAADI. The CDR3 loop is CASSESGEKLFF. The CDR3 DNA follows: TGCGCCAGCAGTGAGTCAGGAGAAAAACTGTTTTTT.

A single count supports this clonotype. The chain has TRBV7-6 and TRBJ2-4; 11 positions agree with TRBD2. The DNA end is a closer match to TRBJ2-5, so the J assignment may be wrong. Germline V gene lookup returns CDR1 SGHVS and CDR2 FNYEAQ. This CDR3 region has 15 residues. As DNA, the CDR3 is TGTGCCAGCAGCTCACTAGCGGGGGACCAAGAGACCCAGTACTTC. Its protein is CASSSLAGDQETQYF.

V and J are TRBV7-3 and TRBJ2-3; D might be TRBD1 (5 bases). V was clipped by 1 base and J by 5 bases, with 10 bases between them. Per germline, CDR1 SGHTA and CDR2 FQGTGA. CDR3 length equals 14 residues. The CDR3 bases are TGTGCCAGCAGCTTAAGCCCAGGGCTAGATACGCAGTATTTT. Residues: CASSLSPGLDTQYF.

The chain combines TRBV6-1 with TRBJ2-1; 11 bases match TRBD2. Germline values: CDR1 MNHNS, CDR2 SASEGT. Unmatched junction bases numbered 9, after V lost 7 bases and J lost 7 bases. The CDR3 is made up of 15 amino acids. The CDR3 spells CASNIGTSGINEQFF. The CDR3 DNA reads as TGTGCCAGCAACATAGGGACTAGCGGAATAAATGAGCAGTTCTTC.

The chain links TRBV7-2 to TRBJ2-5, with 10 bases lining up with TRBD1. The better agreement between TRBJ2-7 and the DNA end casts doubt on the J call. Germline CDR1 SGHTA, CDR2 FQGNSA. The CDR3 has 14 residues. The CDR3, as DNA: TGTGCCAGCAGCTATGGGACAGGGGCCTACGAGCAGTACTTC. This gives the protein CASSYGTGAYEQYF.

As concerns this clonotype: As the CDR3 is not closed by the conserved phenylalanine or tryptophan, this likely results from a read error. It is unclear where the CDR3 begins or ends on the DNA, so no DNA is shown, and the CDR3 is as TCRdb lists it. The chain couples TRBV7-2 to TRBJ2-3; TRBD2 is the table's D call, not checked against the DNA. Germline CDR1 and CDR2: SGHTA and FQGNSA. The CDR3 sequence runs 15 residues, both termini included. The CDR3 reads CASSPIAGKGVEQFL.

Remarks on this clonotype: Being one base from a much bigger clone, this may be a read error. The V gene is TRBV10-2, the J gene TRBJ2-1; the D call may be TRBD1 or TRBD2 (5 bases each). The germline V and J ends were trimmed by 2 bases and 10 bases, with 15 bases remaining between them. The CDR3 runs 14 residues. Per germline, CDR1 WSHSY and CDR2 SAAADI. For the CDR3, the DNA is TGCGCCAGCAGTGAGCCGGGACCGCACTACGAGCAGTTCTTC. Its translation: CASSEPGPHYEQFF.

The rearrangement links TRBV7-9 to TRBJ1-5, with D possibly being TRBD1 (5 bases). Trimming left V 1 base short and J 0 bases short, with 13 bases between. CDR3 length: 17 amino acids. Germline assignment: CDR1 SEHNR and CDR2 FQNEAQ (reference sequence). DNA for the CDR3: TGTGCCAGCAGCTTAGGGGGGTCGAGTGGTAGCAATCAGCCCCAGCATTTT. Its protein product is CASSLGGSSGSNQPQHF.

The J gene is TRBJ2-5, the V gene TRBV2, with 8 bases aligning to TRBD2. TRBJ2-1 matches the DNA end more closely, so the J call is doubtful. The germline V gene has CDR1 SNHLY and CDR2 FYNNEI. The CDR3 is made up of 14 amino acids. CDR3 coding DNA: TGTGCCAGCAGTGAGCTAGCGGGCTACAATGAGCAGTTCTTC. Translated, it gives CASSELAGYNEQFF.

Details on this clonotype: Its ends do not fully match the called genes, so a read error is possible. The J gene is TRBJ2-4, the V gene TRBV7-8; 9 bases agree with TRBD2. Judging by the DNA end, TRBJ2-7 fits better; the J call may be wrong. The length of the CDR3 is 12 residues. CDR1 and CDR2 from the germline V gene are SGHVS and FQNEAQ. The CDR3 here is CASSIAGDEQYF. Written as DNA, the CDR3 is TGTGCCAGCAGCATAGCGGGAGACGAGCAGTACTTC.

This clonotype came up a few times. The V gene is TRBV7-9, the J gene TRBJ2-1; D is unresolved. This CDR3 has 13 residues. Germline-derived CDR1 and CDR2 are SEHNR and FQNEAQ (reference sequence). V shed 1 base and J shed 6 bases, with 7 bases lying between them. The chain's CDR3 is CASSLVAANEQFF. DNA of the CDR3: TGTGCCAGCAGCTTAGTTGCGGCCAATGAGCAGTTCTTC.

There are a few counts of this clonotype. The chain employs TRBV10-3 and TRBJ2-1, with 14 bases matching TRBD2. The V and J ends lost 6 bases and 5 bases, in that order; junction bases with no gene match: 9. The CDR3 length is 17 residues. Looked up from germline, CDR1 is ENHRY and CDR2 is SYGVKD. CDR3 sequence: CAIRPGLAGALDNEQFF. CDR3 bases: TGTGCCATCAGACCGGGACTAGCGGGAGCCCTTGACAATGAGCAGTTCTTC.

This chain connects TRBV28 to TRBJ1-1, with TRBD1 identical over 7 bases. With the DNA end fitting TRBJ2-2 better, the J assignment may be wrong. Germline V CDR1 and CDR2: MDHEN, SYDVKM. This CDR3 region has 13 residues. The CDR3 spells CASSSRGTGELFF. The CDR3 DNA sequence: TGTGCCAGCAGTTCCAGGGGGACCGGGGAGCTGTTTTTT.

The gene calls are TRBV7-3 and TRBJ2-4, with TRBD2 identical over 11 bases. The J call may be mistaken, given a closer DNA end match to TRBJ2-1. The CDR3 is 14 residues long. CDR1 and CDR2 from the germline V gene are SGHTA and FQGTGA. CDR3 sequence: CASSPTSGANEQFF. The CDR3 nucleotides are TGTGCCAGCAGCCCGACTAGCGGGGCCAATGAGCAGTTCTTC.

The V call is TRBV7-2, the J call TRBJ2-2; D not certain. The end of the DNA aligns better with TRBJ1-3, so the J call may be wrong. Germline V gene sequence: CDR1 SGHTA, CDR2 FQGNSA. CDR3 length equals 14 residues. The CDR3 is CASSLDSSGNTIYF. Here the CDR3 DNA reads TGTGCCAGCAGCTTAGACAGCTCTGGAAACACCATATATTTT.

This clonotype has ten or more counts. The chain employs TRBV5-5 and TRBJ1-4; weak D call: TRBD1 (5 bases). Between the trimmed V and J ends, which lost 6 bases and 1 base, there was a span of 10 bases. Germline V gene data show CDR1 as SGHKS and CDR2 as YYEKEE (reference sequence). The length of the CDR3 is 14 residues. Here the CDR3 reads CASKSGGTNEKLFF. The CDR3 DNA reads as TGTGCCAGCAAATCCGGGGGAACTAATGAAAAACTGTTTTTT. The entire variable domain, with the rest obtained from reference TRBV5-5 and TRBJ1-4, is as follows: DAGVTQSPTHLIKTRGQQVTLRCSPISGHKSVSWYQQVLGQGPQFIFQYYEKEERGRGNFPDRFSARQFPNYSSELNVNALLLGDSALYLCASKSGGTNEKLFFGSGTQLSVL.

The CDR3 nucleotides are TGTGCCAGCAGTGAAGGGAGAAGCTTTCAAGAGACCCAGTACTTC. Translation: CASSEGRSFQETQYF. The V gene is TRBV25-1, the J gene TRBJ2-5; weak D call: TRBD2 (5 bases). Trimming stripped 2 bases from V and 2 bases from J, with 12 bases between. The CDR3 is 15 residues long. Germline CDR1 and CDR2: MGHDK and SYGVNS.

This chain joins TRBV7-8 and TRBJ1-2; TRBD1 matches at 9 bases. The CDR3 loop spans 14 amino acids. The ends lost 5 bases at V and 7 bases at J; junction bases unmatched: 8. Germline CDR1 reads SGHVS; CDR2 reads FQNEAQ. The CDR3 DNA is TGTGCCAGCAGCGCCACAGGGGGCGTAGGTGGCTACACCTTC. It specifies CASSATGGVGGYTF.

V is TRBV7-9 and J is TRBJ2-3; D is undetermined. Trimming cost V 2 bases and J 2 bases, with 5 bases left between them. There are 13 residues in the CDR3. Per the germline V gene, CDR1 is SEHNR and CDR2 is FQNEAQ (reference sequence). CDR3 DNA: TGTGCCAGCAGCTTACCACCCACAGATACGCAGTATTTT. This codes for CASSLPPTDTQYF.

The chain recombines TRBV11-2 with TRBJ2-4; tentative D call: TRBD2 (5 bases). Near its end, the DNA agrees better with TRBJ2-7, so the J call may be wrong. The germline gives CDR1 SGHAT, CDR2 FQNNGV. There are 13 residues in the CDR3. The CDR3 region is CARGSLGFYEQYF. In DNA, the CDR3 is TGTGCCAGGGGGAGTTTGGGTTTCTACGAGCAGTACTTC.

Only one count was recorded for this clonotype. CDR3 nucleotide sequence: TGTGCCAGCAGCTTAGATCGGAGCGAGCAGTACTTC. Residues: CASSLDRSEQYF. The chain joins TRBV11-2 to TRBJ2-3, with D unresolved. The J call may not be correct, given that the DNA end is closer to TRBJ2-7. The CDR3 extends over 12 amino acids. Germline values: CDR1 SGHAT, CDR2 FQNNGV.

This clonotype occurred many times. The V call is TRBV4-1, the J call TRBJ1-4; the D is unclear. Trimming took off 4 bases at V and 3 bases at J, with 9 bases between the two ends. This CDR3 has 14 residues. CDR1 and CDR2 (germline): MGHRA, YSYEKL. The CDR3 loop is CASSLRISNEKLFF. CDR3 nucleotide sequence: TGCGCCAGCAGCCTAAGGATCTCTAATGAAAAACTGTTTTTT.

By proportion, this clonotype is large. One end of the junction varies from germline; a read error may be responsible. CDR3 region: CASSLDRTGNSPLHF. CDR3 DNA: TGTGCCAGCAGCTTAGATAGGACAGGGAATTCACCCCTCCACTTC. The J gene is TRBJ2-7, the V gene TRBV7-8; 8 bases are a match to TRBD1. Germline CDR1 and CDR2: SGHVS and FQNEAQ. The CDR3 is 15 amino acids.

The chain joins TRBV7-9 to TRBJ2-5; D unresolved. TRBJ2-7 explains the end of the DNA better; the J call may be wrong. This CDR3 region has 11 residues. Looked up from germline, CDR1 is SEHNR and CDR2 is FQNEAQ (reference sequence). CDR3 loop: CASTDFDEQYF. The CDR3, as DNA: TGTGCCAGCACCGACTTTGACGAGCAGTACTTC.

The J gene is TRBJ2-7, the V gene TRBV11-2, with 7 bases aligning to TRBD2. The V gene end was trimmed by 0 bases and the J gene end by 1 base; junction bases not matched to a gene: 6. The CDR3 runs 16 residues. CDR1 is SGHAT, CDR2 FQNNGV, per germline. This CDR3 is CASSLEGGTVSYEQYF. The CDR3, as DNA: TGTGCCAGCAGCTTAGAGGGGGGGACGGTTTCCTACGAGCAGTACTTC.

The J gene is TRBJ2-7, the V gene TRBV6-8, with no clear D. TRBJ2-1 matches the DNA end more closely, so the J call is doubtful. Germline V gene sequence: CDR1 MNHGY, CDR2 SAAAGT. The CDR3 runs 16 residues. The CDR3 region is CASSRLVGITYNEQFF. The DNA for the CDR3 is TGTGCCAGCAGTCGCTTGGTAGGGATCACCTACAATGAGCAGTTCTTC.